The rows below give T cell receptor beta chains drawn from one sample of a study of shared clonotypes between healthy human individuals. Libraries were prepared by immunoSEQ multiplex PCR; TCRdb keeps only in-frame clonotypes and omits some of them. The sample yields roughly 640,000 clones, around 72% seen once. Sequences were obtained from memory CD4+ T cells sorted from blood. The receptors shown here come from a woman aged 25 to 45 in good health. Each CDR3 is given with its conserved first and last residue. The D gene is left open where the match is weak. Only some rows state a clone size, as once, few, many or a class for expanded clones.

clone_size	d_call	j_call	v_call	cdr3_nt	cdr3_aa
once	TRBD1	TRBJ1-4	TRBV6-5	TGTGCCAGCAGTTACAGGGGGCGTGAAAAACTGTTTTTT	CASSYRGREKLFF
.	TRBD1	TRBJ1-2	TRBV28	TGTGCCAGCACCCCAGGGGGAAACTATGGCTACACCTTC	CASTPGGNYGYTF
few	.	TRBJ1-1	TRBV28	TGTGCCAGCAGTTTAGGGACTGGTGGAGCTTTCTTT	CASSLGTGGAFF
few	.	TRBJ1-1	TRBV14	TGTGCCAGCAGCCAAGACCGGGGTCCTGCCACTGAAGCTTTCTTT	CASSQDRGPATEAFF
few	.	TRBJ1-4	TRBV28	TGTGCCAGCAGAACCGGGGCAGGTGAAAAACTGTTTTTT	CASRTGAGEKLFF
.	.	TRBJ2-2	TRBV11-2	TGTGCCAGCAGCCTCAGTGGCAGTTCCGGGGAGCTGTTTTTT	CASSLSGSSGELFF
.	TRBD1	TRBJ1-1	TRBV2	TGTGCCAGCAGTAGGACAGGGGGCTCCCCTGAAGCTTTCTTT	CASSRTGGSPEAFF
.	.	TRBJ2-1	TRBV7-3	TGTGCCAGCAGCTTAACTGGGGACTCCTACAATGAGCAGTTCTTC	CASSLTGDSYNEQFF
.	.	TRBJ2-2	TRBV7-8	TGTGCCAGCAGCTTACGGAGGGTGCCCGGGGAGCTGTTTTTT	CASSLRRVPGELFF
.	TRBD2	TRBJ2-2	TRBV9	TGTGCCAGCAGCGCCCCCGAGACTAGCGGGAGGTGGTGGTCCGGGGAGCTGTTTTTT	CASSAPETSGRWWSGELFF
once	TRBD1	TRBJ2-5	TRBV5-4	TGTGCCAGCAGCGGCGCCCGACCGGGACAGAGGCCGTTGGCCCAGTACTTC	CASSGARPGQRPLAQYF
few	.	TRBJ2-1	TRBV19	TGTGCCAGTTTACCCGCCGGGACGACCTACAATGAGCAGTTCTTC	CASLPAGTTYNEQFF
.	.	TRBJ1-5	TRBV5-4	TGTGCCAGCAGCCCAGAGGGCGGAAATCAGCCCCAGCATTTT	CASSPEGGNQPQHF
many	.	TRBJ2-5	TRBV7-2	TGTGCCAGCAGTTCCGGGACCCGGACAGTCCCAGAGACCCAGTACTTC	CASSSGTRTVPETQYF
.	.	TRBJ2-6	TRBV19	TGTGCCAGTAGGTCCCCCTCTGGGGCCAACGTCCTGACTTTC	CASRSPSGANVLTF
.	.	TRBJ2-3	TRBV30	TGTGCCTGGAGCCCCTCAGATACGCAGTATTTT	CAWSPSDTQYF
.	TRBD1	TRBJ1-1	TRBV25-1	TGTGCCAGCTCGCCCCGGGGGACAGGCGACACTGAAGCTTTCTTT	CASSPRGTGDTEAFF
.	.	TRBJ2-7	TRBV25-1	TGTGCCAGCAGTGACAGGTCTTCGGACATCTCCTACGAGCAGTACTTC	CASSDRSSDISYEQYF
.	.	TRBJ2-2	TRBV7-8	TGTGCCAGCAGCCCCCGGGACGGTGACACCGGGGAGCTGTTTTTT	CASSPRDGDTGELFF
few	.	TRBJ2-3	TRBV27	TGTGCCAGCAGCCCCCGGGTCCCTAGCACAGATACGCAGTATTTT	CASSPRVPSTDTQYF
.	.	TRBJ1-3	TRBV5-6	TGTGCCAGCAGCTCTAAGGCTTTCTCTGGAAACACCATATATTTT	CASSSKAFSGNTIYF
few	.	TRBJ2-5	TRBV5-4	TGTGCCAGCAGCTTGAGTGGGGTTACCCAAGAGACCCAGTACTTC	CASSLSGVTQETQYF
.	.	TRBJ2-5	TRBV5-1	TGCGCCAGCAGCTTATTAGCACAAGAGACCCAGTACTTC	CASSLLAQETQYF
once	.	TRBJ1-5	TRBV28	TGTGCCAGCAGTTCTTTGCTTCGACCCCAGCATTTT	CASSSLLRPQHF
.	.	TRBJ2-7	TRBV2	TGTGCCAGCAGTCCAGGGTACGAGCAGTACTTC	CASSPGYEQYF
.	TRBD2	TRBJ2-1	TRBV11-3	TGTGCCAGCAGCTTATCCGTAGGACTAGCGGGAGACAATGAGCAGTTCTTC	CASSLSVGLAGDNEQFF
.	.	TRBJ1-2	TRBV5-8	TGTGCCAGCAGCTTACGGCAGGTTAACTATGGCTACACCTTC	CASSLRQVNYGYTF
.	TRBD1	TRBJ1-4	TRBV5-1	TGCGCCAGCAGCACCGGGACAGGGAATGAAAAACTGTTTTTT	CASSTGTGNEKLFF
few	TRBD1	TRBJ1-4	TRBV27	TGTGCCAGCAGTTCGAGGGGGCGCGAGTTAGAAAAACTGTTTTTT	CASSSRGRELEKLFF
.	TRBD2	TRBJ2-7	TRBV19	TGTGCCAGTAGTACGACTAGCGGGACCGCCTACGAGCAGTACTTC	CASSTTSGTAYEQYF
.	TRBD1	TRBJ2-2	TRBV5-5	TGTGCCAGCAGCTCGACGGACAGGCCGAACACCGGGGAGCTGTTTTTT	CASSSTDRPNTGELFF
few	TRBD2	TRBJ2-5	TRBV10-1	TGCGCCAGCAGTGAGGGTAGCGGGGGACAAGAGACCCAGTACTTC	CASSEGSGGQETQYF
.	.	TRBJ2-3	TRBV5-1	TGCGCCAGCAGCTTGGCCAATTTGGGAGACGACACAGATACGCAGTATTTT	CASSLANLGDDTDTQYF
many	.	TRBJ2-7	TRBV5-5	TGTGCCAGCAGCAACAGTAGAACGGGGCCCACTTACGAGCAGTACTTC	CASSNSRTGPTYEQYF
once	TRBD1	TRBJ2-7	TRBV27	TGTGCCAGCAGTTTTTACAGGGGATACGAGCAGTACTTC	CASSFYRGYEQYF
once	.	TRBJ2-2	TRBV6-1	TGTGCCAGCAGTGTGGGAGACACCGGGGAGCTGTTTTTT	CASSVGDTGELFF
.	TRBD2	TRBJ2-2	TRBV18	TGTGCCAGCTCACCACCGGGGACTAGCGGGTATACCGGGGAGCTGTTTTTT	CASSPPGTSGYTGELFF
.	.	TRBJ1-2	TRBV11-3	TGTGCCAGCACCTGGGCGGCCGGGGTCCCCTATGGCTACACCTTC	CASTWAAGVPYGYTF
once	.	TRBJ2-7	TRBV5-5	TGTGCCAGCAGCTTGATCCACGGACGCCCCTACGAGCAGTACTTC	CASSLIHGRPYEQYF
.	.	TRBJ1-4	TRBV4-2	TGTGCCAGCAGCCAACCCACCTCCAATGAAAAACTGTTTTTT	CASSQPTSNEKLFF